This T cell receptor (beta chain) was captured in a study of T cell responses to AZD1222 COVID-19 vaccine. Sequencing used immunoSEQ multiplex PCR; TCRdb keeps in-frame clones, though not all of them. The sample holds about 54,000 clones; 87% are singletons and the top ten take 3.9%. The germline CDR1 and CDR2 sequences are SGHTA and FQGNSA. V was trimmed by 5 bases and J by 6 bases, leaving 11 bases between them. The CDR3 covers 13 residues. Sample: peripheral blood, taken on day 0 of AZD1222 vaccination. The rearrangement uses TRBV7-2 and TRBJ1-5; D unclear. The receptor was derived from an adult in good health. The CDR3, as DNA: TGTGCCAGCAGCAATTCGGGGAGTCAGCCCCAGCATTTT. This gives the protein CASSNSGSQPQHF. Full variable domain (remainder filled in from reference TRBV7-2 and TRBJ1-5): GAGVSQSPSNKVTEKGKDVELRCDPISGHTALYWYRQSLGQGLEFLIYFQGNSAPDKSGLPSDRFSAERTGGSVSTLTIQRTQQEDSAVYLCASSNSGSQPQHFGDGTRLSIL.